This T cell receptor (beta chain) was sequenced for a study of molecular identifiers for immune sequencing clone quantification. Naive CD8 T cells were picked out by sorting for CD8+CD4-CCR7+CD45RA+. Overall study findings and caveats: Clones above 20 RNA copies contained over 99% of effector molecules and under 1% of naive molecules.

It was with previously described methods and listed TCR primers that bulk TCR libraries were made. TCRdb fed the PCR reads into MiXCR, producing one record per CDR3 protein. This table holds 250,000 to 400,000 distinct CDR3 sequences, about a fifth found once. About this clonotype itself: Its antigen remains unidentified.

Germline V gives CDR1 SEHNR, CDR2 FQNEAQ (reference sequence). This CDR3 is built from 16 residues. The V segment lost 5 bases and the J segment 1 base; nucleotides outside the gene matches: 11. Sequenced input: naive CD8+ T cells from blood, with Jurkat cell RNA spiked in. Stated subset: FACS-sorted CD8+CD4-CCR7+CD45RA+ naive T cells. The chain carries TRBV7-9 and TRBJ2-7; 7 nucleotides agree with TRBD1. This sequence was found in a human donor in good health. Some libraries in this study had Jurkat cell RNA spiked in. The CDR3 is CASSQNGDSSSYEQYF. For the CDR3, the DNA is TGTGCCAGCAGCCAGAACGGGGACAGTTCGTCCTACGAGCAGTACTTC.